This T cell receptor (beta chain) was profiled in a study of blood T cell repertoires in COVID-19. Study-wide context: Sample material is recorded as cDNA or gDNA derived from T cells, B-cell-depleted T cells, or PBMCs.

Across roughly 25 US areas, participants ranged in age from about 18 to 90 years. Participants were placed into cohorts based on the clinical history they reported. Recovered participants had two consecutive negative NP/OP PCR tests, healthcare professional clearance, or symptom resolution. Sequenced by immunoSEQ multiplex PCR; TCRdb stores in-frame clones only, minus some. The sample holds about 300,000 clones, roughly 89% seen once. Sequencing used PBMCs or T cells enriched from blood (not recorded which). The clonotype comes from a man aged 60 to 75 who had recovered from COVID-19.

The CDR3 is CASSLSGGPRNTEAFF. In DNA, the CDR3 is TGTGCCAGCAGTTTATCGGGGGGACCGAGGAACACTGAAGCTTTCTTT. This rearrangement joins TRBV28 to TRBJ1-1; weak D call: TRBD1 (5 bases). CDR3 length: 16 residues. V was clipped by 1 base and J by 1 base, with 13 bases between them. CDR1 is MDHEN, CDR2 SYDVKM, per germline.